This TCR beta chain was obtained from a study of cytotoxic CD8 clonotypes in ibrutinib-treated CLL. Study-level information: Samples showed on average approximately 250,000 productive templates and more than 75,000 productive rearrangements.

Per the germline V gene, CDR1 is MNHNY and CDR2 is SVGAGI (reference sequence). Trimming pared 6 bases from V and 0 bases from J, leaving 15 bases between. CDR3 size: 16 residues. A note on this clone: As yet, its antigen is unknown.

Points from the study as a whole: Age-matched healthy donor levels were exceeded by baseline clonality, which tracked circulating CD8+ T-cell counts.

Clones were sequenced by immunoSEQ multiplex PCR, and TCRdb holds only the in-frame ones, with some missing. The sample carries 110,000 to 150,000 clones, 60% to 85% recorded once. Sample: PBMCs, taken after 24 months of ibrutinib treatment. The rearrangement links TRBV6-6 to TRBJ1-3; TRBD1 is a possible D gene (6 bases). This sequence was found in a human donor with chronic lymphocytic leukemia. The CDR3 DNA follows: TGTGCCAGCAGCACAGGGAGTCCACCCTCTGGAAACACCATATATTTT. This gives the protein CASSTGSPPSGNTIYF.